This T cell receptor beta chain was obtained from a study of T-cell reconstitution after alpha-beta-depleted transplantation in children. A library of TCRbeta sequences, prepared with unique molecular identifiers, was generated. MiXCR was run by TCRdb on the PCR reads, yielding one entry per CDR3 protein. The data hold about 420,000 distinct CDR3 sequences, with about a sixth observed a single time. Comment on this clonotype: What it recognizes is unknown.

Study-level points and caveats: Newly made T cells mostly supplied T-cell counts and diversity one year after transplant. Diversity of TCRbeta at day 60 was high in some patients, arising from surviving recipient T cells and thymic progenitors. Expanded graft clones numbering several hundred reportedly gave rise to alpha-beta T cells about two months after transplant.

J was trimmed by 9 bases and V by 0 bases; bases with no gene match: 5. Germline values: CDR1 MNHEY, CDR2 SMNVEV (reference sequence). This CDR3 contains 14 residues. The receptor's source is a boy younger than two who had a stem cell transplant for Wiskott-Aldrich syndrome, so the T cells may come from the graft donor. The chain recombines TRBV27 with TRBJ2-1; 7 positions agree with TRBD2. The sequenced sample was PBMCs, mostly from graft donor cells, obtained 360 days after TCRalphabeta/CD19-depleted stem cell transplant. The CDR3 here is CASSLSISGTEQFF. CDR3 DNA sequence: TGTGCCAGCAGTTTATCGATAAGCGGGACTGAGCAGTTCTTC.